The present T cell receptor (beta chain) was sequenced within a study of OX40 agonist ivuxolimab in advanced cancers. Regarding the complete study: Ivuxolimab was an agonistic, fully human IgG2 monoclonal antibody directed against OX40 (CD134), a costimulatory receptor. Intravenous ivuxolimab was administered to patients every 2 weeks at six dose levels: 0.01, 0.1, 0.3, 1.5, 3 and 10 mg/kg. Of the roughly 52 dose-escalation patients, hepatocellular carcinoma was present in about 20, melanoma in approximately 15, renal cell carcinoma in 9 and head and neck cancer in 9. The dose-escalation cohort was roughly 83% male with a mean age of approximately 60 years, ranging from roughly 23 to 85. Prior anti-PD-1, anti-PD-L1 or anti-CTLA-4 therapy was permitted, and 40% to 50% of dose-escalation patients had received checkpoint inhibitors. Partial responses were achieved by three dose-escalation patients, of whom one had hepatocellular carcinoma and two had cutaneous melanoma. The purpose of peripheral TCRbeta sequencing was to test whether ivuxolimab changed TCR sequence diversity and led to clonal T-cell expansion. The monotherapy dose-escalation portion (N ≈ 55 patients) of the phase I ivuxolimab trial is reported in the paper. The study at large found these results: The antigen specificity of the clonally expanded peripheral T cells was not determined. In partial responders in the 0.1-3.0 mg/kg groups, normalized peripheral clonal expansion was found to be among the lowest, especially among CD8+ T cells. Low levels of normalized T-cell clonal expansion were also seen in some patients who did not respond. At doses of 0.1 to 3.0 mg/kg, clonal expansion of both CD4+ and CD8+ T cells in blood was seen between baseline and week 6. On average, CD8+ T cells showed more expanded clones than CD4+ T cells after ivuxolimab.

Patients with autoimmune disease history or receiving systemic immunosuppression were excluded from the trial. Peripheral blood for TCR sequencing was drawn from every dose cohort at baseline, at cycle 4 day 1 and at cycle 7 day 1. Samples came from an open-label, multicenter, first-in-human phase I dose-escalation trial of ivuxolimab. Adults with locally advanced or metastatic melanoma, renal cell, hepatocellular, or head and neck squamous cell carcinoma were enrolled in the trial. Before TCR sequencing, CD4+ T cells and CD8+ T cells from peripheral blood were sorted into separate populations. The CDR1 and CDR2 encoded by the germline V gene (reference sequence) are MNHEY and SMNVEV. The CDR3 measures 15 amino acids from cysteine to phenylalanine. CDR3 DNA is the only sequence kept; it has 45 bases, read in frame from the first base. The germline ends are 14 bases apart after V is trimmed by 2 bases and J by 4 bases.

Worth noting for this clone: Its antigen has not been determined. Per-base qualities were not stored, and no clone one base away is much larger.

For sequencing of the TCRbeta CDR3 region, genomic DNA was extracted from the sorted cells. The immunoSEQ Assay was used to sequence the TCRbeta CDR3 regions. The immuneACCESS repertoire file appears here via TCRdb, limited to in-frame rearrangements. These files lack a portion of the clones; in checked studies, under half of the deficit traces to unresolved V genes, and the cause of the others is not known. A total of tens of thousands of clones appear in this sample, approximately 77% of them only once. The top ten hold approximately 0.57% of the sample. This receptor was obtained from an adult with an advanced solid tumor such as melanoma, head and neck, liver or kidney cancer. The chain uses TRBV27 and TRBJ2-5; matching of 7 bases hints at TRBD1 as the D gene. Sequenced material: CD4+ or CD8+ T cells sorted from blood, taken in a trial of the OX40 agonist ivuxolimab. The CDR3 in this case is CASSLQGGRSETQYF. The nucleotide sequence reads as follows: TGTGCCAGCAGTTTACAGGGGGGTCGTTCAGAGACCCAGTACTTC.